A single sample is the source of the 9 T cell receptor beta chains below, sequenced in a study of cytomegalovirus exposure and HLA in healthy donors (dated 2017 in TCRdb). Libraries were built with the immunoSEQ multiplex PCR assay. The clones in this table, taken by TCRdb from immuneACCESS, are in-frame only. Not every clone is retained; where verified, under half of the shortfall comes from an unresolved V gene, and the cause of the rest is unknown. Present in this sample are about 160,000 clones, around 85% of which were seen just once. 5% to 7% of the sample is in the top ten clones. The sample consisted of PBMCs. The receptors come from a woman aged 25 to 39 in good health and CMV-seronegative.

The rearrangement uses TRBV13 and TRBJ1-5; maybe TRBD1 (5 bases). There are 15 residues in the CDR3. Germline V lookup: CDR1 PRHDT, CDR2 FYEKMQ (reference sequence). The V end lost 5 bases, the J end lost 6 bases, and 17 bases lay between the germline ends. The CDR3 protein is CASSLGRGRGQPQHF. CDR3 bases: TGTGCCAGCAGCCTCGGACGGGGCCGGGGTCAGCCCCAGCATTTT.

V usage is TRBV6-1 and J usage is TRBJ1-1, with D uncertain. V lost 2 bases and J 4 bases, leaving 8 bases between the germline ends. This CDR3 contains 13 residues. The germline gives CDR1 MNHNS, CDR2 SASEGT. CDR3 in amino acids: CASSESGPTEAFF. CDR3 DNA sequence: TGTGCCAGCAGTGAATCAGGACCCACTGAAGCTTTCTTT.

The gene calls are TRBV7-8 and TRBJ1-4, with D possibly TRBD1 on 5 matching bases. Trimming removed 3 bases at V and 1 base at J, with 6 bases between. CDR1 is SGHVS and CDR2 is FQNEAQ in the germline V gene. The CDR3 runs 14 residues. The CDR3 nucleotides read TGTGCCAGCAGCTTGGGGGGAACTAATGAAAAACTGTTTTTT. It specifies CASSLGGTNEKLFF.

This chain connects TRBV9 to TRBJ2-5; 14 nucleotides align to TRBD2. Germline V gene data show CDR1 as SGDLS and CDR2 as YYNGEE. V lost 4 bases to trimming and J lost 9 bases; unmatched junction nucleotides: 8. The CDR3 consists of 15 residues. The CDR3, as DNA: TGTGCCAGCAGCTCGGGACTAGCGGGGGCCGGGGCCCAGTACTTC. Protein: CASSSGLAGAGAQYF.

The rearrangement joins TRBV28 to TRBJ2-1, with D tentatively TRBD2 (6 bases). V gave up 6 bases and J gave up 7 bases, with 28 bases separating them. The CDR3 covers 18 residues. The germline V gene has CDR1 MDHEN and CDR2 SYDVKM. The CDR3 is CASSTITTGGSRGNEQFF. In DNA form, the CDR3 reads TGTGCCAGCAGCACGATTACCACTGGAGGGAGTCGGGGGAATGAGCAGTTCTTC.

J is TRBJ1-5 and V is TRBV10-3; unclear D gene. With 0 bases removed from V and 2 bases from J, the gap between germline ends came to 11 bases. The germline V gene encodes CDR1 ENHRY and CDR2 SYGVKD. The CDR3 covers 16 residues. Written as DNA, the CDR3 is TGTGCCATCAGTGAGTCGAGGACGGCAGGCAATCAGCCCCAGCATTTT. Its translation is CAISESRTAGNQPQHF.

For the CDR3, the DNA is TGTGCCAGCAGCCAGGGGGACGGGACTAGGGGTTACAATGAGCAGTTCTTC. Amino acid sequence: CASSQGDGTRGYNEQFF. The chain is built from TRBV11-3 and TRBJ2-1; perhaps TRBD2 as D (8 bases). This CDR3 is built from 17 residues. V lost 5 bases to trimming and J lost 4 bases, with 21 bases between them. The germline gives CDR1 SGHNT, CDR2 YENEEA.

V and J are TRBV7-2 and TRBJ2-1; tentative D call: TRBD2 (5 bases). V gave up 5 bases and J gave up 3 bases, with 11 bases separating them. There are 14 residues in the CDR3. Germline CDR1 SGHTA, CDR2 FQGNSA. The DNA of the CDR3 is TGTGCCAGCAGCCCCTACGGGGTCTACAATGAGCAGTTCTTC. Its translation: CASSPYGVYNEQFF.

The chain uses TRBV11-2 and TRBJ2-7, with TRBD1 matching 10 bases. Germline V gives CDR1 SGHAT, CDR2 FQNNGV. The CDR3 contains 14 residues. The trim removed 1 base at V and 4 bases at J, leaving 1 base unmatched. The CDR3 nucleotides read TGTGCCAGCAGCTTAGGGACAGGGGGGTACGAGCAGTACTTC. Its protein is CASSLGTGGYEQYF.